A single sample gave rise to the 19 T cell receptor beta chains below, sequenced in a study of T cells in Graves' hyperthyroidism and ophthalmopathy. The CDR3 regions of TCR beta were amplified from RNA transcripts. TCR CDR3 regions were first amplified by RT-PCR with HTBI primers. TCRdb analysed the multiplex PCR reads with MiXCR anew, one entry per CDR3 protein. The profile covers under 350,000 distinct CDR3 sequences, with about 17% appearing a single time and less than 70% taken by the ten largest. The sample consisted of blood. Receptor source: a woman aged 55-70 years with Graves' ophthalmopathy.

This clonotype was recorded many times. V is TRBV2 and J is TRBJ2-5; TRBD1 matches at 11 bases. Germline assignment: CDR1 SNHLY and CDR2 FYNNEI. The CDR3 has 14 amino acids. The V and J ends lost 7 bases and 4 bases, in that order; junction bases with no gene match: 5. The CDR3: CASKPGTGGETQYF. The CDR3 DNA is TGTGCCAGCAAGCCTGGGACAGGGGGAGAGACCCAGTACTTC.

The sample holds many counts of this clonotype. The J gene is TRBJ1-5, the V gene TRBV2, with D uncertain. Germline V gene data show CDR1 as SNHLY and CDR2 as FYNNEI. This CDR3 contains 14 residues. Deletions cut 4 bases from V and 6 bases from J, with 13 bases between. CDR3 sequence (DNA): TGTGCCAGCAGTGTCCGTACATTCGGTCAGCCCCAGCATTTT. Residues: CASSVRTFGQPQHF.

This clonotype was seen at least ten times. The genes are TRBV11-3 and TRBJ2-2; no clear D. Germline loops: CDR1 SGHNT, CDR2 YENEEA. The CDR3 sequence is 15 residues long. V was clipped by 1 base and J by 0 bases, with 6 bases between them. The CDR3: CASSLGNSNTGELFF. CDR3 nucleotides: TGTGCCAGCAGCTTAGGCAACTCGAACACCGGGGAGCTGTTTTTT.

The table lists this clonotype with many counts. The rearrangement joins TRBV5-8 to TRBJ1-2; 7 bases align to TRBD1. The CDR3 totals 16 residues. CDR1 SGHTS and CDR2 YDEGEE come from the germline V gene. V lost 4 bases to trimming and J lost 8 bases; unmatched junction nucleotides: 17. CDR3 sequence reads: CASSPGQSGVASGYTF. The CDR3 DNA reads TGTGCCAGCAGCCCGGGACAGTCCGGGGTAGCGAGCGGCTACACCTTC.

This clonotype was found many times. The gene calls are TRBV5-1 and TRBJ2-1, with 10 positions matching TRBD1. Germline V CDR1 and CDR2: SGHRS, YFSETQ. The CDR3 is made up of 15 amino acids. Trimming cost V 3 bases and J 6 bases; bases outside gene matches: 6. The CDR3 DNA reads TGCGCCAGCAGCTCCCGGGACAGGGGTGGCAATGAGCAGTTCTTC. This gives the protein CASSSRDRGGNEQFF.

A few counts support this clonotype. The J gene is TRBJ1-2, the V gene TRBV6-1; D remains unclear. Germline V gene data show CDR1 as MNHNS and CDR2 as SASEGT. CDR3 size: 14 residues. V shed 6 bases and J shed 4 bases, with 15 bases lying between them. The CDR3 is CASSSRQVSYGYTF. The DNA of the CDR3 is TGTGCCAGCAGCTCCAGGCAGGTCTCCTATGGCTACACCTTC.

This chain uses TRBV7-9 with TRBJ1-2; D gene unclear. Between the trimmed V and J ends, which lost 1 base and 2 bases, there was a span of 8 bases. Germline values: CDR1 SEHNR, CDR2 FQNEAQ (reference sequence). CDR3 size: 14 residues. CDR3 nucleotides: TGTGCCAGCAGCTTAGGCGGACGGAACTATGGCTACACCTTC. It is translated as CASSLGGRNYGYTF. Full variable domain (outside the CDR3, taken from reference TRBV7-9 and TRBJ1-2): DTGVSQNPRHKITKRGQNVTFRCDPISEHNRLYWYRQTLGQGPEFLTYFQNEAQLEKSRLLSDRFSAERPKGSFSTLEIQRTEQGDSAMYLCASSLGGRNYGYTFGSGTRLTVV.

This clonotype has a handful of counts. The CDR3 region is CASSQELTRGHGYTF. CDR3 nucleotide sequence: TGTGCCAGCAGCCAAGAGCTTACAAGGGGGCACGGCTACACCTTC. The V gene is TRBV14, the J gene TRBJ1-2; TRBD1 matches 7 bases. CDR1 and CDR2 (germline): SGHDN, FVKESK. The trim removed 0 bases at V and 8 bases at J, leaving 9 bases unmatched. CDR3 length equals 15 residues.

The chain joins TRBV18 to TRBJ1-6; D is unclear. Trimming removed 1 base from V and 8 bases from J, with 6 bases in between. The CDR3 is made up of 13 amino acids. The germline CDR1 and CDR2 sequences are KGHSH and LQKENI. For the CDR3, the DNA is TGTGCCAGCTCACCACACAGCGATTCACCCCTCCACTTT. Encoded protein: CASSPHSDSPLHF.

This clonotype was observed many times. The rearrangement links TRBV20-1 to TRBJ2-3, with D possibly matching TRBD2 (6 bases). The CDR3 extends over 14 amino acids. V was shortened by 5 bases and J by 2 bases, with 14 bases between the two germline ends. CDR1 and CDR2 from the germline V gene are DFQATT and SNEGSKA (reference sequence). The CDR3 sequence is CSAPPGGYTDTQYF. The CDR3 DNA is TGCAGTGCTCCCCCCGGGGGATACACAGATACGCAGTATTTT.

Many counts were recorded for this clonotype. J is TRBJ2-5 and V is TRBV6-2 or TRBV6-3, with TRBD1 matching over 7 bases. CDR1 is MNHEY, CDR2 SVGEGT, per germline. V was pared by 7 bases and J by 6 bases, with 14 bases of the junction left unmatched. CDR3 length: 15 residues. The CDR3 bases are TGTGCCAGCATCGACCGGGACAGACTGGAAAAGACCCAGTACTTC. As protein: CASIDRDRLEKTQYF.

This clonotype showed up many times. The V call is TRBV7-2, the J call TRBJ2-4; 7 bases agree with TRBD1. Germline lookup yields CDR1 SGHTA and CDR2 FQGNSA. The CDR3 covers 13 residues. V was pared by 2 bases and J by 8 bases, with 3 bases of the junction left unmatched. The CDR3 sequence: CASSLNRGDIQYF. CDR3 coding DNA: TGTGCCAGCAGCTTAAACAGGGGAGACATTCAGTACTTC.

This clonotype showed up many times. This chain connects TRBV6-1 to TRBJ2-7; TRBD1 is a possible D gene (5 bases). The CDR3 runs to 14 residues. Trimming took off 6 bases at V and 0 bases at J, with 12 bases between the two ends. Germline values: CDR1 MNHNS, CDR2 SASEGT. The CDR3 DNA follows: TGTGCCAGCAGGCCTGGACATCTCTCCTACGAGCAGTACTTC. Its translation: CASRPGHLSYEQYF.

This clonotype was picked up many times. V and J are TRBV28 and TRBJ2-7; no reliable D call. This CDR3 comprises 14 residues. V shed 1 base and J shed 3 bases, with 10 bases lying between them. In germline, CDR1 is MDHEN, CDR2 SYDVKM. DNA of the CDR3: TGTGCCAGCAGTTTATTGGGCGGATACTACGAGCAGTACTTC. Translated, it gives CASSLLGGYYEQYF.

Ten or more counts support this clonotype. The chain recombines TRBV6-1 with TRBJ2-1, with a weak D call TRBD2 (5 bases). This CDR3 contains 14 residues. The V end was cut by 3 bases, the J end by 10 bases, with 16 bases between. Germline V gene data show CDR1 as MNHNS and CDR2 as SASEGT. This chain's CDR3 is CASSEGVWAIEQFF. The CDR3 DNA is TGTGCCAGCAGTGAGGGAGTTTGGGCAATCGAGCAGTTCTTC.

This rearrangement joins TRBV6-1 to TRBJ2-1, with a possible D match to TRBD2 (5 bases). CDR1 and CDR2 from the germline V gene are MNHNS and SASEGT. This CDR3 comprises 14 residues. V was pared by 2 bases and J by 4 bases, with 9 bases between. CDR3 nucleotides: TGTGCCAGCAGTGAATCCAGGACTTACAATGAGCAGTTCTTC. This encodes CASSESRTYNEQFF.

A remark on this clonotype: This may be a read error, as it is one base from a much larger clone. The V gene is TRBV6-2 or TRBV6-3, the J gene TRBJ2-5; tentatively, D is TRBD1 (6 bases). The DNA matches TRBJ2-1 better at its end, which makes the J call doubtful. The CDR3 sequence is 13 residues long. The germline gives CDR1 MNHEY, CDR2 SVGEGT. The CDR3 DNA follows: TGTGCCAGCAGTGACTCAGGGGAAGAGACCCAGTTCTTC. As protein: CASSDSGEETQFF.

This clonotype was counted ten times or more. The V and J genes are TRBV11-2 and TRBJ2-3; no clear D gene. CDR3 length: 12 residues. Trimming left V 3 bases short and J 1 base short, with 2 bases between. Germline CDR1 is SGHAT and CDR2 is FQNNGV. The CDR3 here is CASSFGTDTQYF. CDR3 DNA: TGTGCCAGCAGCTTCGGCACAGATACGCAGTATTTT.

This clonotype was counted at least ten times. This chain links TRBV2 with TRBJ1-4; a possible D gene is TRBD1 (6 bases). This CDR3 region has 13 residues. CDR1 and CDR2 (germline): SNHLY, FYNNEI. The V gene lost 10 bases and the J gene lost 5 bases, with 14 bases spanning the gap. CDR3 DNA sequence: TGTGCCACCGAGGTTGGACAGAATGAAAAACTGTTTTTT. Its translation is CATEVGQNEKLFF.